This entry lists 6 T cell receptor beta chains sequenced from one sample in a study of shared clonotypes between healthy human individuals. Naive CD8 cells lacked CD45RO, underwent positive selection for CCR7 and left out terminally differentiated effector memory CD45RA+ cells. TCRdb's copy holds only in-frame clones and misses some; the assay was immunoSEQ multiplex PCR. The sample holds 2 million or so clones, about 95% seen once. The sequenced sample consisted of naive CD8+ T cells sorted from blood. These receptors all come from a man between 18 and 29 years old in good health.

This chain uses TRBV4-3 with TRBJ2-1; 7 bases align to TRBD1. After removal of 2 bases from V and 10 bases from J, the junction contained 11 bases not matched to a gene. Germline CDR1 reads LGHNA; CDR2 reads YSLEER. The CDR3 runs 15 residues. CDR3 region: CASSQIWDSPREQFF. As DNA, the CDR3 is TGCGCCAGCAGCCAAATCTGGGACAGCCCTAGAGAGCAGTTCTTC.

The rearrangement uses TRBV6-5 and TRBJ2-5; TRBD2 matches 8 bases. The CDR3 covers 14 residues. Trimming removed 7 bases from V and 5 bases from J; junction bases left unmatched: 9. CDR1 is MNHEY, CDR2 SVGAGI, per germline. The CDR3 nucleotides read TGTGCCAGCAATAGAGCGGGAGCTCCGGAGACCCAGTACTTC. This sequence encodes CASNRAGAPETQYF.

The chain combines TRBV4-1 with TRBJ1-6, with 7 bases that match TRBD1. This CDR3 region has 16 residues. V shed 4 bases and J 7 bases; nucleotides not matched to a gene: 10. The V gene's germline CDR1 is MGHRA and CDR2 YSYEKL. The CDR3 nucleotides read TGCGCCAGCAGCCGTTTAGAGGGGGCTGGCAATTCACCCCTCCACTTT. Protein sequence: CASSRLEGAGNSPLHF.

In this sample, this clone turned up once. V usage is TRBV5-3 and J usage is TRBJ2-7; D is perhaps TRBD2 (5 bases). TRBV5-3 has ORF status, its function being uncertain. V lost 8 bases and J lost 4, with 16 bases in between. This CDR3 has 13 residues. The CDR3 sequence is CASSISRGYEQYF. DNA of the CDR3: TGTGCCAGCAGCATATCGAGAGGGTACGAGCAGTACTTC.

V usage is TRBV7-9 and J usage is TRBJ2-1; 7 bases match TRBD2. Germline lookup yields CDR1 SEHNR and CDR2 FQNEAQ (reference sequence). This CDR3 spans 17 amino acids. The trim removed 4 bases at V and 0 bases at J, leaving 9 bases unmatched. The CDR3: CASSSPLLAGSYNEQFF. For the CDR3, the DNA is TGTGCCAGCAGCTCACCACTGTTAGCGGGCTCCTACAATGAGCAGTTCTTC. Together with reference TRBV7-9 and TRBJ2-1, the CDR3 gives the full variable domain: DTGVSQNPRHKITKRGQNVTFRCDPISEHNRLYWYRQTLGQGPEFLTYFQNEAQLEKSRLLSDRFSAERPKGSFSTLEIQRTEQGDSAMYLCASSSPLLAGSYNEQFFGPGTRLTVL.

The V gene is TRBV7-6, the J gene TRBJ2-7; 15 nucleotides line up with TRBD2. This CDR3 is built from 17 residues. V lost 5 bases and J lost 6; bases outside the gene matches: 11. Germline CDR1 SGHVS, CDR2 FNYEAQ. The CDR3 DNA sequence: TGTGCCAGCAGCGAGGGACTAGCGGGAGGACTAGCCTCCGAGCAGTACTTC. The encoded protein is CASSEGLAGGLASEQYF.